Listed here are 15 T cell receptor beta chains from one sample, sequenced in a study of shared clonotypes between healthy human individuals. TCRdb's copy holds only in-frame clones and misses some; the assay was immunoSEQ multiplex PCR. Altogether roughly 510,000 clones are present, almost 80% being singletons, with the ten largest covering 9.5% to 15%. The sample was PBMCs. All receptors come from a woman in her 40s in good health. Some clones in this sample may be carry-over from other donors' samples.

The rearrangement links TRBV10-3 to TRBJ2-5; no firm D call. This CDR3 comprises 14 residues. Germline V lookup: CDR1 ENHRY, CDR2 SYGVKD. V was shortened by 0 bases and J by 5 bases, with 10 bases between the two germline ends. The CDR3 loop is CAISESTSRETQYF. The CDR3 DNA is TGTGCCATCAGTGAGTCGACCAGCCGGGAGACCCAGTACTTC.

In nucleotides, the CDR3 is TGTGCCAGCAGCTTAGAAAGACAGGGCACTGAAGCTTTCTTT. Its protein is CASSLERQGTEAFF. The chain is built from TRBV7-2 and TRBJ1-1; 7 nucleotides line up with TRBD1. Germline V gives CDR1 SGHTA, CDR2 FQGNSA. The CDR3 spans 14 residues. J was trimmed by 4 bases and V by 1 base; bases with no gene match: 3.

V gene TRBV18 combines with J gene TRBJ2-3; 7 bases align to TRBD1. This CDR3 spans 15 amino acids. Trimming took 3 bases from V and 6 from J; bases not matched to a gene: 9. Germline assignment: CDR1 KGHSH and CDR2 LQKENI. CDR3 in DNA: TGTGCCAGCTCACCGAGGGGGCCGGCCGGGGATACGCAGTATTTT. Amino acid sequence: CASSPRGPAGDTQYF.

The J gene is TRBJ2-7, the V gene TRBV4-2; 8 nucleotides line up with TRBD2. Losses at the gene ends were 4 bases for V and 6 bases for J; bases not matched to a gene: 8. This CDR3 contains 14 residues. CDR1 LGHNA and CDR2 YNFKEQ come from the germline V gene. CDR3 sequence: CASSPTGGRAEQYF. CDR3 DNA: TGTGCCAGCAGCCCAACGGGAGGGAGGGCCGAGCAGTACTTC.

This clone was recorded only once. V is TRBV7-3 and J is TRBJ2-3; no reliable D call. The CDR3 extends over 14 amino acids. Germline V gene lookup returns CDR1 SGHTA and CDR2 FQGTGA. The germline V and J ends were trimmed by 1 base and 4 bases, with 9 bases remaining between them. The CDR3 DNA is TGTGCCAGCAGCTTAAGGGCAGGCGCAGATACGCAGTATTTT. Amino acids: CASSLRAGADTQYF.

The gene calls are TRBV28 and TRBJ2-7; D gene unclear. The germline V and J ends were trimmed by 2 bases and 1 base, with 12 bases remaining between them. The CDR3 sequence is 15 residues long. Germline assignment: CDR1 MDHEN and CDR2 SYDVKM. This CDR3 is CASSLNFLGSYEQYF. DNA of the CDR3: TGTGCCAGCAGTTTAAACTTTCTGGGGTCCTACGAGCAGTACTTC.

This clone occurred once. V usage is TRBV30 and J usage is TRBJ2-5; tentative D call: TRBD1 (6 bases). Germline V lookup: CDR1 GTSNPN, CDR2 SVGIG (reference sequence). Trimming left V 1 base short and J 5 bases short, with 11 bases between. The CDR3 is made up of 13 amino acids. The CDR3 here is CAWSGYRVETQYF. The CDR3 DNA reads TGTGCCTGGAGTGGCTACAGGGTTGAGACCCAGTACTTC.

This clone came up a few times. Here the CDR3 DNA reads TGTGCCAGCAGCTTAGTACCCGGCGGGGAGCAGTTCTTC. Translated, it gives CASSLVPGGEQFF. This sequence joins TRBV11-3 and TRBJ2-1; the D gene is possibly TRBD2 (5 bases). The V gene lost 1 base and the J gene lost 10 bases, with 11 bases spanning the gap. The CDR3 covers 13 residues. The germline V gene has CDR1 SGHNT and CDR2 YENEEA.

The chain couples TRBV4-1 to TRBJ1-1; the D is unclear. Germline lookup yields CDR1 MGHRA and CDR2 YSYEKL. The CDR3 is made up of 13 amino acids. Trimming pared 0 bases from V and 4 bases from J, leaving 6 bases between. The CDR3 sequence is CASSQEEFTEAFF. The CDR3 DNA reads as TGCGCCAGCAGCCAAGAGGAATTCACTGAAGCTTTCTTT.

V and J are TRBV6-6 and TRBJ2-3; D unclear. The V and J ends lost 5 bases and 3 bases respectively, with 9 bases between them. Germline V gene sequence: CDR1 MNHNY, CDR2 SVGAGI (reference sequence). This CDR3 is built from 13 residues. The CDR3 loop is CASSPRPTDTQYF. CDR3 sequence (DNA): TGTGCCAGCAGTCCTCGACCTACAGATACGCAGTATTTT.

The chain employs TRBV29-1 and TRBJ2-1; perhaps TRBD2 as D (5 bases). This CDR3 spans 11 amino acids. V lost 6 bases and J 12 bases, leaving 15 bases between the germline ends. Per the germline V gene, CDR1 is SQVTM and CDR2 is ANQGSEA. The CDR3 region is CSVGEGEWQFF. The CDR3 nucleotides are TGCAGCGTCGGAGAGGGAGAATGGCAGTTCTTC.

J is TRBJ1-2 and V is TRBV29-1; tentatively, D is TRBD1 (5 bases). This CDR3 spans 12 amino acids. CDR1 is SQVTM, CDR2 ANQGSEA, per germline. V was clipped by 7 bases and J by 4 bases, with 13 bases between them. The chain's CDR3 is CSARQTVYGYTF. CDR3 nucleotide sequence: TGCAGCGCGCGACAGACCGTCTATGGCTACACCTTC. Looking up the rest from reference TRBV29-1 and TRBJ1-2 gives the full variable domain: SAVISQKPSRDICQRGTSLTIQCQVDSQVTMMFWYRQQPGQSLTLIATANQGSEATYESGFVIDKFPISRPNLTFSTLTVSNMSPEDSSIYLCSARQTVYGYTFGSGTRLTVV.

This clone appeared many times. The genes are TRBV11-2 and TRBJ2-5; D is perhaps TRBD2 (6 bases). The CDR3 is made up of 14 amino acids. Germline-derived CDR1 and CDR2 are SGHAT and FQNNGV. V was shortened by 5 bases and J by 5 bases, with 15 bases between the two germline ends. The CDR3 nucleotides read TGTGCCAGCAGCCCGTTGACTAGTTTGGAGACCCAGTACTTC. Protein product: CASSPLTSLETQYF.

The rearrangement joins TRBV5-8 to TRBJ1-2, with D possibly being TRBD1 (5 bases). This CDR3 has 15 amino acids. The V gene lost 0 bases and the J gene lost 8 bases, with 17 bases spanning the gap. Germline V gene data show CDR1 as SGHTS and CDR2 as YDEGEE. CDR3 loop: CASSLEGTQEQGYTF. For the CDR3, the DNA is TGTGCCAGCAGCTTGGAGGGGACGCAGGAGCAGGGCTACACCTTC.

The J gene is TRBJ2-1, the V gene TRBV7-3, with TRBD2 matching 11 bases. Germline CDR1 and CDR2: SGHTA and FQGTGA. With V trimmed by 5 bases and J by 12 bases, 18 bases remained unmatched. CDR3 length equals 17 residues. As DNA, the CDR3 is TGTGCCAGCAGCCCGGGCCATCTAGCGGGAGGCACTATGGGGCAGTTCTTC. This gives the protein CASSPGHLAGGTMGQFF.